The source of this TCR beta chain is a study of cytomegalovirus exposure and HLA in healthy donors. The sample holds one count of this clone. The antigen is unknown. Overall study findings and caveats: TCR beta chains associated with HLA were, in a later analysis, more clonally expanded than equally common others. Three of the chains that were CMV-associated were confirmed in vitro to be specific for CMV antigens.

Germline V gene lookup returns CDR1 GTSNPN and CDR2 SVGIG (reference sequence). The CDR3 totals 14 residues. The trim removed 3 bases at V and 8 bases at J, leaving 10 bases unmatched. PCR used 60 Vbeta primers and 13 Jbeta primers. Sequenced by immunoSEQ multiplex PCR; TCRdb stores in-frame clones only, minus some. The sample holds about 270,000 clones, around 65% seen once. Sequencing input: PBMCs. This chain uses TRBV30 with TRBJ2-7, with 10 bases fitting TRBD1. This receptor was taken from a female donor in good health and CMV-seronegative. CDR3 sequence reads: CAWSGGTGVLKQYF. In nucleotides, the CDR3 is TGTGCCTGGAGCGGCGGGACAGGGGTCTTGAAGCAGTACTTC.